This T cell receptor beta chain was captured in a study of blood T cell repertoires in COVID-19. Study summary: Acute and convalescent COVID-19 samples came from the United States, Italy and Spain. Nucleic acid was either cDNA or gDNA, and it came from T cells, B-cell-depleted T cells, or PBMCs.

Per the original methods: Using reference gene primer amplification, nucleated cell counts were estimated. Profiled with immunoSEQ multiplex PCR; TCRdb holds only in-frame clones, not every one. D and trimming were read from the DNA, whereas the V and J calls and clone size are those reported in that table. The data show roughly 290,000 clones, about 86% seen once. The V gene lost 6 bases and the J gene lost 0 bases, with 14 bases spanning the gap. Per germline, CDR1 MDHEN and CDR2 SYDVKM. The CDR3 is 15 amino acids. This TCR was recovered from a woman younger than 45 who had recovered from COVID-19. Material for sequencing was peripheral blood. The chain links TRBV28 to TRBJ1-2; D is unresolved. The CDR3 DNA reads as TGTGCCAGCAGCCGAAATTTCGGAGCTAACTATGGCTACACCTTC. Translation: CASSRNFGANYGYTF.